This T cell receptor beta chain was captured by sequencing in a study of graft-versus-host responses after intestinal transplantation. Study-level results: Recipient marrow held GvH clones, some first seen in ileum or blood. Subjects displaying graft-donor T cell macrochimerism possessed elevated graft-versus-host to host-versus-graft clonal ratios inside allografts. Declines in HvG clones occurring early post-transplant were associated with peak circulating GvH clone levels.

Profiling relied on immunoSEQ multiplex PCR, and the TCRdb table lists in-frame clones only, not all of them. The sample lists about 100,000 clones, 90% occurring once. Remarks on this clone: Its antigen is still unknown.

The CDR3 has 15 residues. The germline CDR1 and CDR2 sequences are SEHNR and FQNEAQ (reference sequence). V was trimmed by 1 base and J by 2 bases, leaving 11 bases between them. The chain has TRBV7-9 and TRBJ2-5; maybe TRBD1 (5 bases). Sequenced here: PBMCs, sampled approximately 420 days after intestinal transplant. The origin of this receptor is a human patient who received an intestinal transplant, so some T cells may come from the graft donor. Here the CDR3 reads CASSLVAGQQETQYF. In DNA, the CDR3 is TGTGCCAGCAGCTTAGTAGCCGGACAACAAGAGACCCAGTACTTC.